This T cell receptor (beta chain) stems from a study of untreated major depressive disorder (dated by TCRdb to 2017 to 2018). Concerning the study at large: The study was a cross-sectional case-control comparison of T cell phenotype and TCR repertoire between antidepressant-free major depressive disorder patients and individually matched non-depressed controls. Sequencing followed up flow-cytometry Vbeta 5.1, Vbeta 11 and Vbeta 22 usage differences observed in the whole cohort.

For sex, age, current smoking status and body mass index, every depressed patient had a pairwise-matched non-depressed control. All participants were of European descent. Controls scored 5 or less on the Quick Inventory of Depressive Symptoms-Self Report and had no mood disorder, either currently or at any point in their lifetime. Major medical conditions, Axis I/II comorbidities, regular medication or illicit drug use, and drinking over 100 g alcohol weekly were applied as exclusion criteria for all participants. From each participant, about 30 ml of peripheral blood was collected into EDTA tubes. Using the BD IMag Human CD4 T Lymphocyte Enrichment Set, CD4+ T cells were purified from thawed PBMCs via magnetic negative selection. The CD4+ enrichment method typically yielded around 96% purity as confirmed by flow cytometry. TCRbeta sequencing was performed on a subgroup of roughly five case-control pairs selected blind to chemokine receptor expression and flow-cytometric repertoire skewing results. Every blood sample was taken in the morning at 8:00 a.m., and Ficoll-Hypaque gradient centrifugation was used to isolate PBMCs. PBMCs were cryopreserved by gradual cooling to -80°C and stored in liquid nitrogen until assayed.

The Qiagen DNeasy Blood and Tissue Kit was used to extract total genomic DNA from the purified CD4+ T cells. Using immunoSEQ immunosequencing protocols, the TCRbeta CDR3 region, as defined by IMGT, was amplified and sequenced. The published analysis was carried out like this. The immunoSEQ service preprocessed the raw sequence data to correct PCR and sequencing errors. The sequence data were imported into the immunoSEQ Analyzer and were further analyzed using VDJtools v1.0.7. The paired Wilcoxon signed-rank test was applied to assess differences between patients and controls. Not all clones reach the TCRdb copy of this immuneACCESS table, which keeps in-frame sequences only. Checked studies attribute under half of the gap to unresolved V genes and leave the rest unexplained. That table furnishes V, J and clone size, whereas the DNA furnished D and trimming. The sample table holds approximately 21,000 clones, of which 89% were seen once. Jointly, the top ten make up approximately 0.43% of the sample.

Reading from cysteine to phenylalanine, the CDR3 counts 13 amino acids. The DNA shown is the 39-base CDR3, in frame from base 1. Trimming takes 1 base from V and 5 bases from J, and the germline ends sit 8 bases apart. The germline V gene supplies CDR1 MNHNS and CDR2 SASEGT. Study-wide findings and limitations: For the sequencing comparisons, planned one-tailed tests were run on just three Vbeta families that had been chosen in advance. Because of strict matching and exclusion criteria, the study sample was comparatively small, which limits how generalizable the findings are. In the sequencing data, TRBV25-01 and TRBV02-01 usage matched the flow-cytometry pattern but was not statistically significant. In every sequenced subject, the top five TRBV05-01 clones were all identified as private clones. In CD4+ T cells, sequencing confirmed that depressed patients used TRBV05-01 (Vbeta 5.1) more than controls did, with a one-tailed test giving p = 0.040.

Of note for this clone: Its antigen remains undetermined. The sample holds no much larger clone one base away, and base qualities are not on file.

The chain is assembled from TRBV6-1 and TRBJ1-1, with the identity of the D gene unclear. Sequencing was done on a sample of CD4+ T cells from PBMCs. The source is a woman between 35 and 50 years old in good health. The DNA sequence is given as TGTGCCAGCAGTGAAGTTGAAGGGACTGAAGCTTTCTTT. Its translation reads: CASSEVEGTEAFF.